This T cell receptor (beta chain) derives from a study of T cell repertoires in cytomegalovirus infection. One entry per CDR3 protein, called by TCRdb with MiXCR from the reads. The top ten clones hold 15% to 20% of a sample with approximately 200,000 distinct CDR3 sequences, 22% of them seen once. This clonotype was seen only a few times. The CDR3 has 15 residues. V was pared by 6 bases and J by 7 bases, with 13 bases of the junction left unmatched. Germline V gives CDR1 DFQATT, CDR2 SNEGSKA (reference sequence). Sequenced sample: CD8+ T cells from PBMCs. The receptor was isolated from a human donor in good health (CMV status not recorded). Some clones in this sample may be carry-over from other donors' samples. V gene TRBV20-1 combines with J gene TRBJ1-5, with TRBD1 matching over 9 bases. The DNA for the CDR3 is TGCAGTGCCACTTGGGACAGGGAGGAGGGACAGCCCCAGCATTTT. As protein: CSATWDREEGQPQHF.